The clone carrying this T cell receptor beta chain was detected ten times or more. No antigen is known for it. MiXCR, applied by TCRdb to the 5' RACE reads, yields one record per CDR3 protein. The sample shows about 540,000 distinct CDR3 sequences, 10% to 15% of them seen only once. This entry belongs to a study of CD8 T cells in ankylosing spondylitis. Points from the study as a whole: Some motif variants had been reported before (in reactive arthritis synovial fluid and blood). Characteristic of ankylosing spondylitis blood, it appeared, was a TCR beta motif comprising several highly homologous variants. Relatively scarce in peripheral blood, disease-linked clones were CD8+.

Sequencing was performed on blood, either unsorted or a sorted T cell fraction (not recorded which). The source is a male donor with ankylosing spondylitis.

The CDR3 nucleotides are TGTGCCAGCAGTCAGAACACTGAAGCTTTCTTT. Amino acids: CASSQNTEAFF. The chain is built from TRBV12-3 or TRBV12-4 and TRBJ1-1; D is unresolved. V was clipped by 5 bases and J by 1 base, with 2 bases between them. The CDR3 totals 11 residues.